These 18 T cell receptor beta chains share one sample of origin, sequenced in a study of blood T cells in healthy people across ages. For the second PCR, which ran for roughly 6 to 11 cycles, a sample-barcoded 5' primer and a J-beta primer mix were used. Via MiXCR, TCRdb re-called the 5' RACE reads, giving one row per CDR3 protein. The table has around 400,000 distinct CDR3 sequences, roughly half seen once. Sequences were obtained from blood. The origin of the receptors is a man in his 60s in good health.

Points on this clonotype: Given a much more abundant clone one base away, this may be a read error. The chain couples TRBV9 to TRBJ2-7; D gene unclear. The better agreement between TRBJ2-5 and the DNA end casts doubt on the J call. CDR3 size: 13 residues. In germline, CDR1 is SGDLS, CDR2 YYNGEE. The CDR3 DNA follows: TGTGCCAGCAGCGTAGGACCGCGAGAGACCCAGTACTTC. Amino acid sequence: CASSVGPRETQYF.

The V call is TRBV6-2 or TRBV6-3, the J call TRBJ2-5; 7 nucleotides match TRBD1. The CDR3 is 14 residues long. After removal of 5 bases from V and 2 bases from J, the junction contained 5 bases not matched to a gene. CDR1 and CDR2 from the germline V gene are MNHEY and SVGEGT. The CDR3 loop is CASSATGQQETQYF. In DNA form, the CDR3 reads TGTGCCAGCAGTGCTACGGGACAGCAAGAGACCCAGTACTTC.

V and J are TRBV2 and TRBJ2-1; a possible D gene is TRBD2 (5 bases). The V end lost 3 bases, the J end lost 6 bases, and 6 bases lay between the germline ends. The CDR3 is 12 amino acids. The germline V gene has CDR1 SNHLY and CDR2 FYNNEI. CDR3 region: CASSDGSNEQFF. DNA of the CDR3: TGTGCCAGCAGTGATGGGAGCAATGAGCAGTTCTTC.

This clonotype turned up a few times. The chain couples TRBV2 to TRBJ1-2; D perhaps matches TRBD1 (5 bases). V was pared by 6 bases and J by 0 bases, with 11 bases between. The CDR3 length is 14 residues. Germline V gene sequence: CDR1 SNHLY, CDR2 FYNNEI. CDR3 DNA: TGTGCCAGCAGCCACAGGACCCCTAACTATGGCTACACCTTC. It codes for CASSHRTPNYGYTF.

V is TRBV6-5 and J is TRBJ2-3, with TRBD2 identical over 11 bases. The CDR3 has 15 residues. The J segment lost 2 bases and the V segment lost 6 bases, leaving 4 bases of the junction unmatched. Germline values: CDR1 MNHEY, CDR2 SVGAGI. CDR3 residues: CASRVAGGPTDTQYF. CDR3 nucleotide sequence: TGTGCCAGCAGAGTAGCGGGAGGGCCCACAGATACGCAGTATTTT.

In DNA form, the CDR3 reads TGTGCCAGCAGCGTGAACAGGCAGGGAGGCGGCTACACCTTC. Translated, it gives CASSVNRQGGGYTF. This sequence joins TRBV7-2 and TRBJ1-2; D might be TRBD1 (5 bases). The V gene lost 5 bases and the J gene lost 8 bases, with 18 bases spanning the gap. This CDR3 comprises 14 residues. Germline CDR1 reads SGHTA; CDR2 reads FQGNSA.

This clonotype was counted only a few times. V gene TRBV9 combines with J gene TRBJ2-1, with D perhaps being TRBD1 or TRBD2 (5 bases each). The CDR3 sequence is 17 residues long. V lost 3 bases and J 0 bases, leaving 16 bases between the germline ends. CDR1 SGDLS and CDR2 YYNGEE come from the germline V gene. In nucleotides, the CDR3 is TGTGCCAGCAGCGAAACGAGGGGTTTAAGCTCCTACAATGAGCAGTTCTTC. It encodes CASSETRGLSSYNEQFF.

The chain is built from TRBV29-1 and TRBJ1-5; a possible D gene is TRBD1 (6 bases). Deletions cut 4 bases from V and 0 bases from J, with 7 bases between. The CDR3 is 13 amino acids. Germline CDR1 and CDR2: SQVTM and ANQGSEA. CDR3 in DNA: TGCAGCGTTGCGGGGGCTAGCAATCAGCCCCAGCATTTT. Translation: CSVAGASNQPQHF.

J is TRBJ1-2 and V is TRBV18, with TRBD1 matching over 7 bases. V shed 3 bases and J 7 bases; nucleotides not matched to a gene: 14. The CDR3 extends over 16 amino acids. The germline V gene has CDR1 KGHSH and CDR2 LQKENI. The CDR3 DNA sequence: TGTGCCAGCTCACCGAACCTACAGGGGAGTGAGGCTGGCTACACCTTC. Translating gives CASSPNLQGSEAGYTF. The full variable domain, its missing parts supplied by reference TRBV18 and TRBJ1-2, is NAGVMQNPRHLVRRRGQEARLRCSPMKGHSHVYWYRQLPEEGLKFMVYLQKENIIDESGMPKERFSAEFPKEGPSILRIQQVVRGDSAAYFCASSPNLQGSEAGYTFGSGTRLTVV.

This chain links TRBV3-1 with TRBJ2-1, with D unresolved. The CDR3 is 15 residues long. Trimming left V 1 base short and J 3 bases short, with 10 bases between. Germline V CDR1 and CDR2: LGHDT, YNNKEL (reference sequence). In DNA, the CDR3 is TGTGCCAGCAGCCAAGGGACCCCGAACTACAATGAGCAGTTCTTC. Translation gives CASSQGTPNYNEQFF.

The chain is built from TRBV10-3 and TRBJ2-5, with 10 bases lining up with TRBD1. The end of the DNA fits TRBJ2-7 better, so the J call may be wrong. CDR1 ENHRY and CDR2 SYGVKD come from the germline V gene. CDR3 length: 16 amino acids. The CDR3 nucleotides read TGTGCCATCAGTGAGTCTCAGAGACAGGGGGCGGTCGAGCAGTACTTC. Protein product: CAISESQRQGAVEQYF.

The V call is TRBV5-1, the J call TRBJ2-1; no definite D call. The CDR3 sequence is 12 residues long. V was trimmed by 0 bases and J by 6 bases, leaving 4 bases between them. Germline V gene lookup returns CDR1 SGHRS and CDR2 YFSETQ. In DNA form, the CDR3 reads TGCGCCAGCAGCTTGGAGGGCAATGAGCAGTTCTTC. It yields the protein CASSLEGNEQFF.

V and J are TRBV6-5 and TRBJ1-5; 9 bases map to TRBD1. In germline, CDR1 is MNHEY, CDR2 SVGAGI. This CDR3 contains 12 residues. V lost 8 bases, J lost 6 bases, and 2 bases stayed unmatched. CDR3 sequence reads: CASGTGSQPQHF. The DNA of the CDR3 is TGTGCCAGCGGGACAGGGAGTCAGCCCCAGCATTTT.

The V call is TRBV5-1, the J call TRBJ2-1; TRBD2 matches 7 bases. The CDR3 covers 15 residues. The J segment lost 6 bases and the V segment lost 2 bases, leaving 8 bases of the junction unmatched. In germline, CDR1 is SGHRS, CDR2 YFSETQ. CDR3 DNA sequence: TGCGCCAGCAGCTTCGGACGAGCGGGGTCCAATGAGCAGTTCTTC. Encoded protein: CASSFGRAGSNEQFF.

This clonotype was seen a handful of times. This chain uses TRBV4-3 with TRBJ2-7; no firm D call. CDR1 is LGHNA, CDR2 YSLEER, per germline. The V end lost 5 bases, the J end lost 0 bases, and 11 bases lay between the germline ends. The CDR3 loop spans 14 amino acids. CDR3 in DNA: TGCGCCAGCAGCGTTAGGACGGCCTCCTACGAGCAGTACTTC. This translates into CASSVRTASYEQYF.

The rearrangement joins TRBV6-2 or TRBV6-3 to TRBJ2-2, with D unclear. The V end was cut by 7 bases, the J end by 2 bases, with 8 bases between. From germline, CDR1 is MNHEY and CDR2 SVGEGT. This CDR3 region has 13 residues. The CDR3 DNA follows: TGTGCCAGCACCCTTCTCAACACCGGGGAGCTGTTTTTT. Protein sequence: CASTLLNTGELFF.

A word on this clonotype: Sequence at one end of the junction differs from germline and may be a read error. This chain links TRBV20-1 with TRBJ2-1, with D possibly matching TRBD2 (6 bases). Germline assignment: CDR1 DFQATT and CDR2 SNEGSKA (reference sequence). This CDR3 region has 14 residues. CDR3 sequence (DNA): TGCAGTGTCCCGGGGGACTTGACCTACAATGCGCAGTTCTTC. Protein: CSVPGDLTYNAQFF.

The chain has TRBV29-1 and TRBJ2-1; 8 nucleotides align to TRBD2. V shed 5 bases, J shed 0 bases, and the junction held 6 bases outside the gene matches. The CDR3 totals 15 residues. Germline V gene lookup returns CDR1 SQVTM and CDR2 ANQGSEA. The CDR3 DNA follows: TGCAGCGTTTTGGAGCGGGGGAGCTCCTACAATGAGCAGTTCTTC. Its protein is CSVLERGSSYNEQFF.